This T cell receptor (beta chain) originates from a study of CD8 T cells in Susac syndrome. Blood CD8+ and CD4+ T cells underwent high-throughput TCR beta sequencing. Negative isolation was used for CD8+ and CD4+ T cells, and FACS enrichment was applied to TEMRA cells. CDR3 length equals 13 residues. Looked up from germline, CDR1 is PRHDT and CDR2 is FYEKMQ (reference sequence). Trimming removed 5 bases at V and 7 bases at J, with 15 bases between. This clonotype was picked up one time. Its target is unknown. Findings and caveats of the study: In its TCR sequencing and HLA analysis, the study acknowledged that the number of individuals was relatively small.

Random hexamers were used to reverse transcribe the RNA input (about 0.45 to 1 ug). TCRdb reprocessed the immunoSEQ multiplex PCR reads with MiXCR, giving one entry per CDR3 protein. The table has some 140,000 distinct CDR3 sequences, approximately 90% seen once. The sequence was obtained from a human donor with multiple sclerosis. The chain is built from TRBV13 and TRBJ2-7; possibly TRBD1 for D (6 bases). Sequenced: CD8+ T cells from PBMCs. The CDR3, as DNA: TGTGCCAGCAGCGACGCCGCGAGGGGGGAGCAGTACTTC. Encoded protein: CASSDAARGEQYF.